The text below deals with one TCR beta chain. Its antigen is undetermined. This entry is derived from a study of OX40 agonist ivuxolimab in advanced cancers. Study-level results: Both blood CD4+ and CD8+ T cells showed clonal growth by week 6 at 0.1 to 3.0 mg/kg.

The CDR3 is 18 residues long. Trimming cost V 4 bases and J 8 bases; bases outside gene matches: 16. Germline loops: CDR1 MNHEY, CDR2 SMNVEV (reference sequence). This table comes from immunoSEQ multiplex PCR, and its TCRdb copy is limited to in-frame clones, with some not included. The repertoire includes about 79,000 clones, under 85% of them detected once, and about 4% sits in the top ten. The V and J genes are TRBV27 and TRBJ2-2; the match to TRBD2 covers 10 bases. The specimen comprised CD4+ or CD8+ T cells sorted from blood, sampled in a trial of the OX40 agonist ivuxolimab. This TCR was recovered from an adult with an advanced solid tumor such as melanoma, head and neck, liver or kidney cancer. Written as DNA, the CDR3 is TGTGCCAGCAGTTCCGCGATCCTAGCGGGAGCGGCTGGGGGGGAGCTGTTTTTT. This translates into CASSSAILAGAAGGELFF.